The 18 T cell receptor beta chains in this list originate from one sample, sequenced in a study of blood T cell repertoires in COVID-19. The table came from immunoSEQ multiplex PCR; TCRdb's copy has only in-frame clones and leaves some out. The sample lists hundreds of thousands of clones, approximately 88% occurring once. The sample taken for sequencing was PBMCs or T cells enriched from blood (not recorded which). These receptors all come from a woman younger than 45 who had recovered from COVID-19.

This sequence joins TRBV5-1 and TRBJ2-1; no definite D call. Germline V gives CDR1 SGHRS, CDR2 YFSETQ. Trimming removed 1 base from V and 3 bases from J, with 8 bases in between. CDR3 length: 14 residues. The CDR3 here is CASSLTAGYNEQFF. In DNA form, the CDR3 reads TGCGCCAGCAGCTTGACGGCAGGCTACAATGAGCAGTTCTTC.

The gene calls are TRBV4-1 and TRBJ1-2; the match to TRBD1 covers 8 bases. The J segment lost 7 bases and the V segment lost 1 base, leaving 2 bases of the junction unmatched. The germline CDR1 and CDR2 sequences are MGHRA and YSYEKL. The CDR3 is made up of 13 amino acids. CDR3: CASSQGTGIGYTF. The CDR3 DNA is TGCGCCAGCAGCCAAGGGACAGGGATTGGCTACACCTTC.

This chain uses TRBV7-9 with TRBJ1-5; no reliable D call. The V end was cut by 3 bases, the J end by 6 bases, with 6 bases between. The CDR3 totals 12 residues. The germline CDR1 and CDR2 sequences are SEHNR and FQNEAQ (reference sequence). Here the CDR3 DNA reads TGTGCCAGCAGCTTCCGGGGTCAGCCCCAGCATTTT. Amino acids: CASSFRGQPQHF.

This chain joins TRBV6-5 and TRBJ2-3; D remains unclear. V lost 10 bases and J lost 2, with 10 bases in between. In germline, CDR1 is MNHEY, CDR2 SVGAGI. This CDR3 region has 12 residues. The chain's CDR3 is CATTAFTDTQYF. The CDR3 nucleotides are TGTGCCACCACCGCGTTCACAGATACGCAGTATTTT.

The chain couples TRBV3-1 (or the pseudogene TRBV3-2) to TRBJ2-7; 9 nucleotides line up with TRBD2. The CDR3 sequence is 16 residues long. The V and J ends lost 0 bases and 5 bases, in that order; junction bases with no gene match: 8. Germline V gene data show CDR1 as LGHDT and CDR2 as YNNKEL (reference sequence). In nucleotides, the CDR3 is TGTGCCAGCAGCCAAGACGATTGGCGGGAGGGGCACGAGCAGTACTTC. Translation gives CASSQDDWREGHEQYF.

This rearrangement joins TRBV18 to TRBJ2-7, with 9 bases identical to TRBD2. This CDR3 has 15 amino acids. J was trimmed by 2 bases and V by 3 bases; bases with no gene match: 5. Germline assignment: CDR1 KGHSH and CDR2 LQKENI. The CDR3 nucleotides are TGTGCCAGCTCACCGAAAGCGGGAGGCACCTACGAGCAGTACTTC. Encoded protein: CASSPKAGGTYEQYF.

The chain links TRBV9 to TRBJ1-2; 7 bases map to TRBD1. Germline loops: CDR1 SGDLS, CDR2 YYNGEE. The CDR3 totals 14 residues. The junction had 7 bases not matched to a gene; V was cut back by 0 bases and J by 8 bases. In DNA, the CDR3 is TGTGCCAGCAGCGTAGGGGACAGCGGGTTAGGCTACACCTTC. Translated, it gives CASSVGDSGLGYTF.

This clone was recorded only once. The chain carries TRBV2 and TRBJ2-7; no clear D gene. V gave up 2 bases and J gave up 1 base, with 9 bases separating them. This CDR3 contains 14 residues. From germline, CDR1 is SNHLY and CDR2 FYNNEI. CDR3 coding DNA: TGTGCCAGCAGTGAACGGCCCAGGTCCTACGAGCAGTACTTC. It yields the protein CASSERPRSYEQYF.

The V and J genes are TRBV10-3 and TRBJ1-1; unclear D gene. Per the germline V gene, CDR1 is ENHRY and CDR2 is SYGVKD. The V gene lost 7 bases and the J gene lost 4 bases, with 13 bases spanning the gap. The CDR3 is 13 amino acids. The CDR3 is CAITRGLGTEAFF. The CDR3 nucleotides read TGTGCCATCACCCGCGGTTTGGGCACTGAAGCTTTCTTT.

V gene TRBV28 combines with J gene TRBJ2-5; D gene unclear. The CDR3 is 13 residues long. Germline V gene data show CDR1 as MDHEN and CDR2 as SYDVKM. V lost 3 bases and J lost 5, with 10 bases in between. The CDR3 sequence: CASSLVLSETQYF. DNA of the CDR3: TGTGCCAGCAGTTTGGTGCTATCGGAGACCCAGTACTTC. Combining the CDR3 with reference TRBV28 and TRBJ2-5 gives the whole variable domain DVKVTQSSRYLVKRTGEKVFLECVQDMDHENMFWYRQDPGLGLRLIYFSYDVKMKEKGDIPEGYSVSREKKERFSLILESASTNQTSMYLCASSLVLSETQYFGPGTRLLVL.

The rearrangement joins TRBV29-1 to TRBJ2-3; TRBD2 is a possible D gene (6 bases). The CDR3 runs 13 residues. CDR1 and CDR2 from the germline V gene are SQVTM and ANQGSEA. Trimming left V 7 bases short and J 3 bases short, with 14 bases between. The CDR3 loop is CSALSAGTDTQYF. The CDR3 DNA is TGCAGCGCGTTATCGGCGGGGACAGATACGCAGTATTTT.

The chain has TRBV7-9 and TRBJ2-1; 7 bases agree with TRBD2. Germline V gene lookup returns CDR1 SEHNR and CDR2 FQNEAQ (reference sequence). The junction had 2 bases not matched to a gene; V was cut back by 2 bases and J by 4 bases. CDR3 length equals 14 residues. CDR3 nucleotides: TGTGCCAGCAGCTTAAGCGGGATATACAATGAGCAGTTCTTC. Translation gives CASSLSGIYNEQFF.

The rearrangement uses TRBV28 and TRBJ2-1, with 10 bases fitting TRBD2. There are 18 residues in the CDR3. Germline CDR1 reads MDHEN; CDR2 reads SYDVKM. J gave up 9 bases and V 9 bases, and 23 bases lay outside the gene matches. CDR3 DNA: TGTGCCAGTTGGGGGGGGAGGAGGGCTAGCGGGAGATCGAGTGAGCAGTTCTTC. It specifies CASWGGRRASGRSSEQFF. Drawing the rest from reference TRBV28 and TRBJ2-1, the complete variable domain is DVKVTQSSRYLVKRTGEKVFLECVQDMDHENMFWYRQDPGLGLRLIYFSYDVKMKEKGDIPEGYSVSREKKERFSLILESASTNQTSMYLCASWGGRRASGRSSEQFFGPGTRLTVL.

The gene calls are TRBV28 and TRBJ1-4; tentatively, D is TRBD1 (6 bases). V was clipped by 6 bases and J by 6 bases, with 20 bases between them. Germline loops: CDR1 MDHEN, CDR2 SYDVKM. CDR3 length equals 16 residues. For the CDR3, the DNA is TGTGCCAGCAGGGACACGTTGGGCAGGGGTGATGAAAAACTGTTTTTT. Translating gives CASRDTLGRGDEKLFF.

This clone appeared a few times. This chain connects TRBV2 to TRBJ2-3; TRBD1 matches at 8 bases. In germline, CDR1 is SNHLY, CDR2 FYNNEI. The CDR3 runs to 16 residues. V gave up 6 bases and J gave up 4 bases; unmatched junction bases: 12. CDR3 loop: CASSGSRQGRSDTQYF. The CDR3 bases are TGTGCCAGCAGCGGGAGCCGACAGGGGCGATCAGATACGCAGTATTTT.

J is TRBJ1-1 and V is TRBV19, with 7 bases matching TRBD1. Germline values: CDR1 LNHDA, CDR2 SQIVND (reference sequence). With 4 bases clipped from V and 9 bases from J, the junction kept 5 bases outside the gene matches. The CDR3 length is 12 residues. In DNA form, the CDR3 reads TGTGCCAGTAGTACCGACAGGGAAAAAGCTTTCTTT. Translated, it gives CASSTDREKAFF.

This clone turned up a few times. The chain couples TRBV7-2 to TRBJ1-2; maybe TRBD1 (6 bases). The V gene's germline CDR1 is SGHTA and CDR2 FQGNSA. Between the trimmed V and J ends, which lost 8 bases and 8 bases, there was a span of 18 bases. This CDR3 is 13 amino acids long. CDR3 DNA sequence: TGTGCCAGCCTACAGGGAGGGACGAGCGGCTACACCTTC. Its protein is CASLQGGTSGYTF.

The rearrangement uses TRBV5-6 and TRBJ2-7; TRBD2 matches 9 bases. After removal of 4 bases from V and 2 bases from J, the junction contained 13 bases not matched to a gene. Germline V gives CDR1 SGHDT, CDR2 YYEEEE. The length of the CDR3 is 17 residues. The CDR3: CASSTSSGGTSTYEQYF. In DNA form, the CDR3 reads TGTGCCAGCAGCACCTCAAGTGGGGGGACTAGCACCTACGAGCAGTACTTC.